The next 30 T cell receptor beta chains were all read from a single sample in a study of beta chain features in type 1 diabetes. Antigens for these TCRs are unknown. The isolated RNA, all of it, was reverse transcribed, so expressed TCRB transcripts were what got sequenced. Profiled with immunoSEQ multiplex PCR; TCRdb holds only in-frame clones, not every one. In the table there are some 350,000 clones, approximately 12% of which are singletons. Study-wide points: Within each of all four CD4+ subsets, Type 1 diabetes patients had TCRB CDR3s that were moderately but significantly shorter.

The sample consisted of naive CD4+ T cells from blood. The receptors shown here come from a woman aged 18 to 35 with type 1 diabetes.

J is TRBJ2-7 and V is TRBV7-9, with D hard to call. CDR1 is SEHNR, CDR2 FQNEAQ, per germline (reference sequence). The CDR3 has 12 residues. Trimming removed 6 bases at V and 3 bases at J, with 9 bases between. The DNA of the CDR3 is TGTGCCAGCAGTCCTAACAGCTACGAGCAGTACGTC. Its translation is CASSPNSYEQYV.

V usage is TRBV2 and J usage is TRBJ1-5; D is possibly TRBD1 (5 bases). In germline, CDR1 is SNHLY, CDR2 FYNNEI. Trimming stripped 4 bases from V and 0 bases from J, with 13 bases between. The CDR3 covers 16 residues. The CDR3 loop reads CASSVTTVHSNQPQHF. In nucleotides, the CDR3 is TGTGCCAGCAGTGTCACGACAGTCCATAGCAATCAGCCCCAGCATTTT.

This sequence joins TRBV5-1 and TRBJ1-1; 8 bases line up with TRBD1. Per the germline V gene, CDR1 is SGHRS and CDR2 is YFSETQ. The CDR3 is made up of 16 amino acids. The V and J ends lost 1 base and 4 bases, in that order; junction bases with no gene match: 9. The CDR3: CASSLQTGEMGTEAFF. The CDR3 DNA follows: TGCGCCAGCAGCTTGCAGACAGGGGAGATGGGCACTGAAGCTTTCTTT.

The sample holds a few counts of this clone. The J gene is TRBJ2-7, the V gene TRBV30; D might be TRBD1 (5 bases). The CDR3 totals 13 residues. V was clipped by 1 base and J by 8 bases, with 15 bases between them. Germline CDR1 GTSNPN, CDR2 SVGIG (reference sequence). CDR3 bases: TGTGCCTGGAGTGGCAGCCAGGGTTTGCAGCAGTACTTC. This codes for CAWSGSQGLQQYF.

This chain links TRBV6-5 with TRBJ2-1; possible D gene TRBD1, 6 bases. Germline CDR1 reads MNHEY; CDR2 reads SVGAGI. The CDR3 runs 13 residues. Trimming took off 7 bases at V and 10 bases at J, with 17 bases between the two ends. CDR3 region: CASKLDGDREQFF. The CDR3 nucleotides read TGTGCCAGCAAACTGGACGGAGACAGGGAGCAGTTCTTC.

V usage is TRBV5-1 and J usage is TRBJ2-3, with D hard to call. This CDR3 has 16 amino acids. CDR1 is SGHRS and CDR2 is YFSETQ in the germline V gene. V was clipped by 0 bases and J by 0 bases, with 11 bases between them. The CDR3 coding sequence is TGCGCCAGCAGCTTGGTGCTCCGAACTAGCACAGATACGCAGTATTTT. This codes for CASSLVLRTSTDTQYF. The full variable domain, rest sourced from reference TRBV5-1 and TRBJ2-3, is KAGVTQTPRYLIKTRGQQVTLSCSPISGHRSVSWYQQTPGQGLQFLFEYFSETQRNKGNFPGRFSGRQFSNSRSEMNVSTLELGDSALYLCASSLVLRTSTDTQYFGPGTRLTVL.

This clone was counted only a few times. The identical CDR3 is also encoded by other nucleotide sequences in the sample. The V call is TRBV7-8, the J call TRBJ2-1; D is possibly TRBD1 (6 bases). CDR3 size: 13 residues. V lost 0 bases, J lost 8 bases, and 8 bases lay in between. CDR1 and CDR2 (germline): SGHVS, FQNEAQ. CDR3 in DNA: TGTGCCAGCAGCTTAGCGACAGGATATGAGCAGTTCTTC. Translating it yields CASSLATGYEQFF.

This rearrangement joins TRBV15 to TRBJ2-1; TRBD2 matches 7 bases. The ends lost 6 bases at V and 0 bases at J; junction bases unmatched: 8. The CDR3 is 16 residues long. CDR1 LNHNV and CDR2 YYDKDF come from the germline V gene (reference sequence). Written as DNA, the CDR3 is TGTGCCACCAGTATTAGACTAGCCTCCTCCTACAATGAGCAGTTCTTC. Translation gives CATSIRLASSYNEQFF.

The V call is TRBV5-4, the J call TRBJ2-7; D unclear. The germline V and J ends were trimmed by 4 bases and 0 bases, with 17 bases remaining between them. Looked up from germline, CDR1 is SGHNT and CDR2 is YYREEE (reference sequence). The CDR3 runs to 16 residues. CDR3: CASSPVARSGSYEQYF. As DNA, the CDR3 is TGTGCCAGCAGCCCTGTGGCTAGATCCGGCTCCTACGAGCAGTACTTC.

In this sample, this clone turned up a few times. This sequence joins TRBV9 and TRBJ1-5; D not certain. The CDR3 has 14 residues. The germline CDR1 and CDR2 sequences are SGDLS and YYNGEE. V lost 0 bases, J lost 5 bases, and 9 bases lay in between. In DNA, the CDR3 is TGTGCCAGCAGCGTAGGGGAGGATTATCAGCCCCAGCATTTT. Protein: CASSVGEDYQPQHF.

The sample holds a few counts of this clone. The chain combines TRBV11-2 with TRBJ2-1; D possibly corresponds to TRBD2 (6 bases). CDR1 is SGHAT, CDR2 FQNNGV, per germline. The CDR3 contains 13 residues. V was clipped by 5 bases and J by 9 bases, with 14 bases between them. CDR3 in amino acids: CASSTTTSTEQFF. As DNA, the CDR3 is TGTGCCAGCAGCACCACCACTAGCACTGAGCAGTTCTTC.

The sample holds a few counts of this clone. The chain couples TRBV27 to TRBJ2-3; tentative D call: TRBD2 (6 bases). CDR1 MNHEY and CDR2 SMNVEV come from the germline V gene (reference sequence). The CDR3 runs to 15 residues. V lost 5 bases, J lost 3 bases, and 15 bases lay in between. The CDR3, as DNA: TGTGCCAGCAGTAAGCGGAGGGTGGGGACAGATACGCAGTATTTT. It codes for CASSKRRVGTDTQYF.

In this sample, this clone turned up a few times. CDR3 coding DNA: TGTGCCAGTAGTATTCGGACTAGCGGAAACAATGAGCAGTTCTTC. It encodes CASSIRTSGNNEQFF. J is TRBJ2-1 and V is TRBV19; 10 positions agree with TRBD2. Germline V lookup: CDR1 LNHDA, CDR2 SQIVND (reference sequence). Germline trimming cut 3 bases from V and 5 bases from J; bases unmatched to any gene: 4. This CDR3 has 15 amino acids.

This chain links TRBV9 with TRBJ2-5, with 15 bases aligning to TRBD2. J lost 0 bases, V lost 2 bases, and 2 bases had no gene match. Germline V gives CDR1 SGDLS, CDR2 YYNGEE. CDR3 length: 17 residues. The CDR3 DNA reads TGTGCCAGCAGCGTGGGACTAGCGGGAGGCAACCAAGAGACCCAGTACTTC. Amino acid sequence: CASSVGLAGGNQETQYF.

This chain uses TRBV7-2 with TRBJ1-5, with 12 bases identical to TRBD1. Germline CDR1 reads SGHTA; CDR2 reads FQGNSA. Trimming at V came to 10 bases and at J to 11 bases, leaving 12 bases not matched to a gene. CDR3 size: 14 residues. CDR3 region: CATAGGTGGATQHF. The CDR3 region has the DNA TGTGCCACCGCGGGGGGGACAGGGGGCGCGACCCAGCATTTT. The variable domain in full, with the rest retrieved from reference TRBV7-2 and TRBJ1-5, is GAGVSQSPSNKVTEKGKDVELRCDPISGHTALYWYRQSLGQGLEFLIYFQGNSAPDKSGLPSDRFSAERTGGSVSTLTIQRTQQEDSAVYLCATAGGTGGATQHFGDGTRLSIL.

The chain employs TRBV5-6 and TRBJ2-1, with TRBD1 matching 12 bases. The V gene's germline CDR1 is SGHDT and CDR2 YYEEEE. The J segment lost 6 bases and the V segment lost 0 bases, leaving 4 bases of the junction unmatched. This CDR3 spans 16 amino acids. CDR3 amino acids: CASSLARDRGRNEQFF. CDR3 bases: TGTGCCAGCAGCTTGGCCAGGGACAGGGGGCGCAATGAGCAGTTCTTC. Variable domain in full (rest from reference TRBV5-6 and TRBJ2-1): DAGVTQSPTHLIKTRGQQVTLRCSPKSGHDTVSWYQQALGQGPQFIFQYYEEEERQRGNFPDRFSGHQFPNYSSELNVNALLLGDSALYLCASSLARDRGRNEQFFGPGTRLTVL.

This clone was detected only a few times. This rearrangement joins TRBV15 to TRBJ2-1; 10 positions match TRBD2. V was clipped by 1 base and J by 8 bases; unmatched bases: 14. Germline V gives CDR1 LNHNV, CDR2 YYDKDF (reference sequence). CDR3 size: 18 residues. The CDR3 DNA reads TGTGCCACCAGCAGAGTGCAGATAGCGGGAGGCCTTTTCGATGAGCAGTTCTTC. Translated: CATSRVQIAGGLFDEQFF.

This clone has only a few counts. The rearrangement uses TRBV2 and TRBJ1-1; TRBD1 matches 11 bases. With V trimmed by 5 bases and J by 5 bases, 4 bases remained unmatched. CDR1 is SNHLY, CDR2 FYNNEI, per germline. CDR3 size: 14 residues. The chain's CDR3 is CASSPGTGGTEAFF. CDR3 DNA sequence: TGTGCCAGCAGTCCAGGGACAGGGGGTACTGAAGCTTTCTTT.

This clone has just a few counts. V is TRBV5-4 and J is TRBJ2-5; D gene unclear. The CDR3 loop spans 12 amino acids. Per germline, CDR1 SGHNT and CDR2 YYREEE (reference sequence). Trimming removed 0 bases at V and 7 bases at J, with 7 bases between. DNA for the CDR3: TGTGCCAGCAGCTTGGGGTTCGGGACCCAGTACTTC. Translation: CASSLGFGTQYF.

This clone has just a few counts. This chain joins TRBV18 and TRBJ2-6; no clear D gene. The CDR3 loop spans 14 amino acids. V dropped 0 bases and J dropped 11 bases, with 11 bases sitting between them. Germline loops: CDR1 KGHSH, CDR2 LQKENI. CDR3 sequence: CASSPPPLSYVLTF. In nucleotides, the CDR3 is TGTGCCAGCTCACCACCGCCCCTATCTTACGTCCTGACTTTC.

This chain links TRBV28 with TRBJ1-2; D is perhaps TRBD1 (5 bases). With 5 bases removed from V and 0 bases from J, the gap between germline ends came to 7 bases. The length of the CDR3 is 13 residues. The V gene's germline CDR1 is MDHEN and CDR2 SYDVKM. The CDR3 here is CASSRGTNYGYTF. The CDR3 DNA is TGTGCCAGCAGTAGGGGAACTAACTATGGCTACACCTTC.

The J gene is TRBJ2-7, the V gene TRBV18; a weak D match, TRBD2 (6 bases). The length of the CDR3 is 13 residues. V was cut by 6 bases and J by 7 bases, with 16 bases left in between. Germline values: CDR1 KGHSH, CDR2 LQKENI. DNA of the CDR3: TGTGCCAGCTCGTCGGGAGTGGAAAGGGAGCAGTACTTC. Translation gives CASSSGVEREQYF.

The V call is TRBV10-3, the J call TRBJ1-2; weak D call: TRBD1 (5 bases). Germline loops: CDR1 ENHRY, CDR2 SYGVKD. The CDR3 contains 13 residues. V dropped 4 bases and J dropped 2 bases, with 8 bases sitting between them. CDR3 coding DNA: TGTGCCATCAGTGTACAGGAGAACTATGGCTACACCTTC. This translates into CAISVQENYGYTF.

This clone came up a few times. The chain joins TRBV7-9 to TRBJ2-7, with TRBD2 matching over 12 bases. The V gene end was trimmed by 3 bases and the J gene end by 2 bases; junction bases not matched to a gene: 11. CDR1 is SEHNR and CDR2 is FQNEAQ in the germline V gene (reference sequence). This CDR3 has 18 residues. The CDR3 sequence is CASSFLGGGTSGPYEQYF. CDR3 DNA: TGTGCCAGCAGCTTCTTGGGCGGGGGGACTAGCGGGCCCTACGAGCAGTACTTC.

The sample holds one count of this clone. The chain carries TRBV7-2 and TRBJ2-2, with D uncertain. V lost 5 bases and J 4 bases, leaving 17 bases between the germline ends. Germline assignment: CDR1 SGHTA and CDR2 FQGNSA. The CDR3 runs to 16 residues. The CDR3 region has the DNA TGTGCCAGCAGCCCGCTGTCACACCGAGGCACCGGGGAGCTGTTTTTT. Protein: CASSPLSHRGTGELFF.

V and J are TRBV30 and TRBJ2-5, with 10 positions matching TRBD1. The trim removed 5 bases at V and 5 bases at J, leaving 8 bases unmatched. CDR3 length: 14 amino acids. Germline V gene lookup returns CDR1 GTSNPN and CDR2 SVGIG (reference sequence). CDR3 nucleotide sequence: TGTGCCTGGGCTAGACAGGGGGCTATCGAGACCCAGTACTTC. Its protein product is CAWARQGAIETQYF.

This clone was picked up a small number of times. The rearrangement links TRBV7-9 to TRBJ2-1; TRBD2 matches 7 bases. Per germline, CDR1 SEHNR and CDR2 FQNEAQ (reference sequence). The CDR3 loop spans 14 amino acids. Losses at the gene ends were 4 bases for V and 7 bases for J; bases not matched to a gene: 7. The CDR3 spells CASSSAREGNEQFF. CDR3 nucleotides: TGTGCCAGCAGCTCCGCCAGGGAGGGAAATGAGCAGTTCTTC. Together with reference TRBV7-9 and TRBJ2-1, the CDR3 gives the full variable domain: DTGVSQNPRHKITKRGQNVTFRCDPISEHNRLYWYRQTLGQGPEFLTYFQNEAQLEKSRLLSDRFSAERPKGSFSTLEIQRTEQGDSAMYLCASSSAREGNEQFFGPGTRLTVL.

This clone was observed a few times. V gene TRBV18 combines with J gene TRBJ2-5; no definite D call. The CDR3 loop spans 12 amino acids. Per the germline V gene, CDR1 is KGHSH and CDR2 is LQKENI. V lost 0 bases and J 5 bases, leaving 4 bases between the germline ends. This CDR3 reads CASSPPLETQYF. The CDR3 DNA reads TGTGCCAGCTCACCACCTCTGGAGACCCAGTACTTC.

The chain recombines TRBV5-1 with TRBJ1-1; 8 positions agree with TRBD1. The germline V gene has CDR1 SGHRS and CDR2 YFSETQ. There are 16 residues in the CDR3. Trimming cost V 1 base and J 0 bases; bases outside gene matches: 5. CDR3 bases: TGCGCCAGCAGCTTGCAAGGACAGGGACTGAACACTGAAGCTTTCTTT. Protein: CASSLQGQGLNTEAFF.

This clone was detected a few times. The chain is built from TRBV19 and TRBJ2-5, with D perhaps matching TRBD1 (6 bases). The V gene's germline CDR1 is LNHDA and CDR2 SQIVND (reference sequence). Deletions cut 7 bases from V and 0 bases from J, with 12 bases between. This CDR3 has 14 residues. CDR3 region: CASKLQGHQETQYF. The CDR3 bases are TGTGCCAGTAAACTACAGGGACACCAAGAGACCCAGTACTTC.